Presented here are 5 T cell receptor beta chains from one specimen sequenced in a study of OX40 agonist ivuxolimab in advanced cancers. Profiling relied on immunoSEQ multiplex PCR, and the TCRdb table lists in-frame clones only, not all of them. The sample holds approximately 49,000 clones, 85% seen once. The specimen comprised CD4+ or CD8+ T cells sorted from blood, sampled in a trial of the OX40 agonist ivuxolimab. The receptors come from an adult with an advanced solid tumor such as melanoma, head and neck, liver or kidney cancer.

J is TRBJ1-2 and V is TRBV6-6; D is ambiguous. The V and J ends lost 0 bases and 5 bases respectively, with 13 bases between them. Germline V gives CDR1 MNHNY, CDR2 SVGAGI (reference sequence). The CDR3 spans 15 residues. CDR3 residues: CASSYSPAFVYGYTF. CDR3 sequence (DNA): TGTGCCAGCAGTTACTCGCCGGCGTTTGTGTATGGCTACACCTTC.

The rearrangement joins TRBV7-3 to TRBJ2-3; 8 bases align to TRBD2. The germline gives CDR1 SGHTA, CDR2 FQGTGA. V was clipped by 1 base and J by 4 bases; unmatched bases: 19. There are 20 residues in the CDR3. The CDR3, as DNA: TGTGCCAGCAGCTTAAAGGGGCCCCTAGCGGGTGCTCGTGGGTCAGATACGCAGTATTTT. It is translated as CASSLKGPLAGARGSDTQYF. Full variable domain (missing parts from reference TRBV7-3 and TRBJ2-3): GAGVSQTPSNKVTEKGKYVELRCDPISGHTALYWYRQSLGQGPEFLIYFQGTGAADDSGLPNDRFFAVRPEGSVSTLKIQRTERGDSAVYLCASSLKGPLAGARGSDTQYFGPGTRLTVL.

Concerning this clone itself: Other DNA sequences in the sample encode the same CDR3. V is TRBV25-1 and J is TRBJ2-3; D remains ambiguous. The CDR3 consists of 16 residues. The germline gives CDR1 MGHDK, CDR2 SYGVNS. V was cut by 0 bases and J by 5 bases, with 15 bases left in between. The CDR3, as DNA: TGTGCCAGCAGTGAATATCCGGGTTCCGTACGAGATACGCAGTATTTT. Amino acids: CASSEYPGSVRDTQYF. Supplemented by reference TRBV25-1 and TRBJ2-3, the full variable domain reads EADIYQTPRYLVIGTGKKITLECSQTMGHDKMYWYQQDPGMELHLIHYSYGVNSTEKGDLSSESTVSRIRTEHFPLTLESARPSHTSQYLCASSEYPGSVRDTQYFGPGTRLTVL.

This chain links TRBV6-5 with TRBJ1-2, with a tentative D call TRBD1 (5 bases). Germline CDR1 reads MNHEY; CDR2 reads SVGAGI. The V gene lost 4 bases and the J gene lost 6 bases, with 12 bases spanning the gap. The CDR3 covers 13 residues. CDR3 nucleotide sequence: TGTGCCAGCAGTTCCACTTGGGGGGATGGCTACACCTTC. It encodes CASSSTWGDGYTF.

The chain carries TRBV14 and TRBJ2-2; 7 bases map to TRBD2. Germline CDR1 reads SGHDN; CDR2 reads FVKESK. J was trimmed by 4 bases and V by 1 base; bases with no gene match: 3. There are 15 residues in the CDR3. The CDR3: CASSQGPSGTGELFF. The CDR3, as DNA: TGTGCCAGCAGCCAAGGCCCTAGCGGCACCGGGGAGCTGTTTTTT.